This T cell receptor beta chain was obtained from a study of immune evolution from preneoplasia to lung adenocarcinoma. TCRdb's table, derived via immunoSEQ multiplex PCR, lists solely in-frame clones and lacks some. The table shows a few thousand clones, with approximately 91% occurring only once. Germline-derived CDR1 and CDR2 are MNHNY and SVGAGI (reference sequence). V shed 5 bases and J 4 bases; nucleotides not matched to a gene: 5. The CDR3 is 14 amino acids. Material for sequencing was FFPE invasive lung adenocarcinoma tissue. This chain uses TRBV6-6 with TRBJ1-5; 7 nucleotides line up with TRBD1. The receptor was derived from a person in their fifties with lung adenocarcinoma. Written as DNA, the CDR3 is TGTGCCAGCAGTGCTACAGGGGAAAATCAGCCCCAGCATTTT. Encoded protein: CASSATGENQPQHF.